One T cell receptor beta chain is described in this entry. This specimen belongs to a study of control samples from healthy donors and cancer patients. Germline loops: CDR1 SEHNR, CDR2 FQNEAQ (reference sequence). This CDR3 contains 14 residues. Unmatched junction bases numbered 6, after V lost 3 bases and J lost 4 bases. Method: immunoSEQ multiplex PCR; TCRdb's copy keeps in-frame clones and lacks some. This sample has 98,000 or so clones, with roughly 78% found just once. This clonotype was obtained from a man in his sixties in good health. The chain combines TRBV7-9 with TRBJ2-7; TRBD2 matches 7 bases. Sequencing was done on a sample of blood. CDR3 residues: CASSLTGGEYEQYF. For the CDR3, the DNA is TGTGCCAGCAGCTTGACGGGGGGTGAGTACGAGCAGTACTTC.